This entry lists 29 T cell receptor beta chains sequenced from one sample in a study of spatial heterogeneity in lung cancer. MiXCR, run by TCRdb on the 5' RACE reads, gives a single entry per CDR3 protein. The sample lists over 70,000 distinct CDR3 sequences, roughly 9% occurring once. Time point in this sample: blood at routine non-recurrence follow-up after resection. The material was PBMCs, obtained at follow-up. The receptor source for this set is a female donor with early-stage non-small cell lung cancer.

A few counts support this clonotype. This chain links TRBV4-1 with TRBJ1-5; TRBD1 is a possible D gene (5 bases). Between the trimmed V and J ends, which lost 1 base and 0 bases, there was a span of 25 bases. This CDR3 has 21 amino acids. Germline assignment: CDR1 MGHRA and CDR2 YSYEKL. The CDR3 DNA follows: TGCGCCAGCAGCCAAGGGGGACTCCCCGGGCCCGGAGGGTATAGCAATCAGCCCCAGCATTTT. It yields the protein CASSQGGLPGPGGYSNQPQHF.

This clonotype was picked up many times. The chain's CDR3 is CASSPSGDSYEQYF. For the CDR3, the DNA is TGTGCCAGCAGCCCTAGCGGAGATTCCTACGAGCAGTACTTC. The chain recombines TRBV7-8 with TRBJ2-7, with 7 positions matching TRBD2. This CDR3 contains 14 residues. CDR1 is SGHVS, CDR2 FQNEAQ, per germline. J was trimmed by 1 base and V by 5 bases; bases with no gene match: 5.

This clonotype has a count of ten or more. The DNA for the CDR3 is TGCGCCAGGACAGTCCTTGGGGAATCCTACAATGAGCAGTTCTTC. Protein product: CARTVLGESYNEQFF. The chain couples TRBV10-2 to TRBJ2-1, with a weak D call TRBD1 (5 bases). Looked up from germline, CDR1 is WSHSY and CDR2 is SAAADI. Trimming cost V 9 bases and J 1 base, with 16 bases left between them. The CDR3 consists of 15 residues.

This chain links TRBV20-1 with TRBJ2-6; the match to TRBD2 covers 9 bases. V dropped 3 bases and J dropped 0; count of bases not matched to a gene: 9. Looked up from germline, CDR1 is DFQATT and CDR2 is SNEGSKA (reference sequence). This CDR3 region has 18 residues. The DNA for the CDR3 is TGCAGTGCTAGCCGAATTCTAGCGGGGTTCTCTGGGGCCAACGTCCTGACTTTC. Encoded protein: CSASRILAGFSGANVLTF.

This clonotype showed up many times. The rearrangement joins TRBV5-1 to TRBJ2-7; the D is unclear. Looked up from germline, CDR1 is SGHRS and CDR2 is YFSETQ. CDR3 length equals 14 residues. Trimming left V 0 bases short and J 7 bases short, with 14 bases between. CDR3 sequence (DNA): TGCGCCAGCAGCTTGGCCGTTGGCCTGGGGGAGCAGTACTTC. It codes for CASSLAVGLGEQYF.

This clonotype was picked up many times. One end of the junction is discordant with germline, which a read error may explain. CDR3 nucleotides: TGTGCCAGCAGCCTAGCGAGGGAACACACCATATATTTT. As protein: CASSLAREHTIYF. This chain links TRBV7-8 with TRBJ1-3; unclear D gene. Germline assignment: CDR1 SGHVS and CDR2 FQNEAQ. The CDR3 sequence is 13 residues long.

There are many counts of this clonotype. J is TRBJ2-4 and V is TRBV2; the D is unclear. This CDR3 contains 15 residues. V was shortened by 6 bases and J by 6 bases, with 18 bases between the two germline ends. The germline gives CDR1 SNHLY, CDR2 FYNNEI. The CDR3 DNA reads TGTGCCAGCAGCCTAGGGCCCCCGACTCGAAACATTCAGTACTTC. Its translation is CASSLGPPTRNIQYF.

This chain joins TRBV11-2 and TRBJ2-5, with 8 bases that match TRBD2. Germline V CDR1 and CDR2: SGHAT, FQNNGV. The CDR3 has 14 amino acids. The V and J ends lost 0 bases and 3 bases, in that order; junction bases with no gene match: 0. The CDR3 region has the DNA TGTGCCAGCAGCTTAGAACTAGCGGAAGAGACCCAGTACTTC. Translated, it gives CASSLELAEETQYF.

This clonotype was found many times. One end of the junction fails to match germline, which may point to a read error. This chain links TRBV3-1 with TRBJ1-5; 8 nucleotides agree with TRBD1. The CDR3 is made up of 16 amino acids. Germline V gene lookup returns CDR1 LGHDT and CDR2 YNNKEL (reference sequence). CDR3 sequence: CASSQGTGTGKQPQHF. The CDR3, as DNA: TGTGCCAGCAGCCAAGGGACCGGGACAGGCAAACAGCCCCAGCATTTT. Combining the CDR3 with reference TRBV3-1 and TRBJ1-5 gives the whole variable domain DTAVSQTPKYLVTQMGNDKSIKCEQNLGHDTMYWYKQDSKKFLKIMFSYNNKELIINETVPNRFSPKSPDKAHLNLHINSLELGDSAVYFCASSQGTGTGKQPQHFGDGTRLSIL.

This clonotype came up a few times. This rearrangement joins TRBV27 to TRBJ2-5, with no clear D. V was trimmed by 3 bases and J by 6 bases, leaving 14 bases between them. This CDR3 contains 14 residues. Germline V lookup: CDR1 MNHEY, CDR2 SMNVEV (reference sequence). The CDR3 sequence: CASSLPGPGKTQYF. Written as DNA, the CDR3 is TGTGCCAGCAGTTTGCCAGGACCGGGCAAGACCCAGTACTTC.

This clonotype appeared many times. The chain carries TRBV12-3 or TRBV12-4 and TRBJ2-5; D is ambiguous. This CDR3 has 13 residues. V was cut by 1 base and J by 2 bases, with 5 bases left in between. The CDR3 nucleotides read TGTGCCAGCAGTTTAGGCAGACAAGAGACCCAGTACTTC. Amino acid sequence: CASSLGRQETQYF.

This clonotype was found many times. The J gene is TRBJ1-2, the V gene TRBV27; TRBD1 agrees at 8 bases. V was pared by 7 bases and J by 8 bases, with 12 bases of the junction left unmatched. Germline CDR1 MNHEY, CDR2 SMNVEV (reference sequence). The CDR3 has 14 residues. The CDR3: CASKPYRGDTGYTF. As DNA, the CDR3 is TGTGCCAGCAAACCATACAGGGGGGATACCGGCTACACCTTC.

This clonotype was detected ten times or more. The chain carries TRBV6-1 and TRBJ2-1, with TRBD1 as a possible D gene (6 bases). V was pared by 4 bases and J by 8 bases, with 12 bases between. CDR1 MNHNS and CDR2 SASEGT come from the germline V gene. The CDR3 runs to 13 residues. The CDR3 region is CASSVDRRDEQFF. CDR3 nucleotide sequence: TGTGCCAGCAGTGTCGACAGGCGGGATGAGCAGTTCTTC.

This clonotype was counted at least ten times. The V call is TRBV10-3, the J call TRBJ1-2, with a possible D match to TRBD1 (5 bases). With 2 bases removed from V and 6 bases from J, the gap between germline ends came to 16 bases. The CDR3 has 15 amino acids. Germline V gene sequence: CDR1 ENHRY, CDR2 SYGVKD. The CDR3 DNA reads TGTGCCATCAGTGAGGTGGCAGGGAACGGCCATGGCTACACCTTC. It codes for CAISEVAGNGHGYTF.

With regard to this clonotype: This could be a read error, since a much larger clone is one nucleotide away. The chain couples TRBV24-1 to TRBJ2-3; 11 bases are a match to TRBD2. The CDR3 consists of 16 residues. Looked up from germline, CDR1 is KGHDR and CDR2 is SFDVKD. After removal of 4 bases from V and 11 bases from J, the junction contained 13 bases not matched to a gene. CDR3 region: CATSDATSGRRNMQYF. CDR3 nucleotides: TGTGCCACCAGTGACGCAACTAGCGGGAGACGAAATATGCAGTATTTT.

This clonotype was counted a single time. The J gene is TRBJ2-1, the V gene TRBV7-2; D tentatively fits TRBD1 or TRBD2 (5 bases each). The CDR3 sequence is 14 residues long. V was clipped by 5 bases and J by 4 bases, with 12 bases between them. CDR1 and CDR2 (germline): SGHTA, FQGNSA. CDR3 DNA: TGTGCCAGCAGCCCTCGGGACCATTACAATGAGCAGTTCTTC. Translating it yields CASSPRDHYNEQFF.

This clonotype has only a few counts. The V gene is TRBV5-1, the J gene TRBJ1-2; 7 bases are shared with TRBD1. The CDR3 spans 14 residues. Per the germline V gene, CDR1 is SGHRS and CDR2 is YFSETQ. The J segment lost 5 bases and the V segment lost 0 bases, leaving 4 bases of the junction unmatched. The CDR3 sequence is CASSLGDSLYGYTF. DNA of the CDR3: TGCGCCAGCAGCTTGGGGGACAGTCTATATGGCTACACCTTC.

This clonotype came up many times. V gene TRBV2 combines with J gene TRBJ2-7, with 8 positions matching TRBD1. The CDR3 totals 13 residues. Trimming cost V 10 bases and J 3 bases; bases outside gene matches: 8. CDR1 SNHLY and CDR2 FYNNEI come from the germline V gene. In DNA, the CDR3 is TGTGCCACCGCGACAGGGGCGGACTACGAGCAGTACTTC. It translates to CATATGADYEQYF.

This clonotype was seen only a few times. This chain links TRBV12-3 or TRBV12-4 with TRBJ2-4; the match to TRBD1 covers 7 bases. This CDR3 spans 14 amino acids. J was trimmed by 5 bases and V by 6 bases; bases with no gene match: 7. Written as DNA, the CDR3 is TGTGCCAGCAGCCGGGGACAGCCGGAAAACATTCAGTACTTC. Protein sequence: CASSRGQPENIQYF.

This clonotype was picked up many times. V usage is TRBV12-3 or TRBV12-4 and J usage is TRBJ2-6; 8 nucleotides agree with TRBD2. The CDR3 length is 16 residues. V dropped 10 bases and J dropped 0; count of bases not matched to a gene: 8. The CDR3 loop is CATPAGGNSGANVLTF. CDR3 DNA sequence: TGTGCCACCCCGGCGGGGGGCAACTCTGGGGCCAACGTCCTGACTTTC.

The sample holds many counts of this clonotype. This sequence joins TRBV10-3 and TRBJ1-5; D unresolved. The CDR3 covers 13 residues. Trimming took 11 bases from V and 5 from J, leaving 16 bases between them. CDR1 is ENHRY and CDR2 is SYGVKD in the germline V gene. The CDR3 reads CASKEDGDQPQHF. The CDR3, as DNA: TGTGCCTCAAAAGAGGACGGGGATCAGCCCCAGCATTTT.

This clonotype was counted a few times. The genes are TRBV2 and TRBJ2-7; 8 bases match TRBD2. CDR3 length: 15 amino acids. Germline CDR1 is SNHLY and CDR2 is FYNNEI. V lost 5 bases to trimming and J lost 2 bases; unmatched junction nucleotides: 8. The CDR3: CASSPLGLAPYEQYF. The CDR3 nucleotides are TGTGCCAGCAGTCCACTAGGACTAGCCCCCTACGAGCAGTACTTC.

This clonotype was picked up many times. The chain links TRBV4-1 to TRBJ1-5, with 9 bases matching TRBD1. V shed 1 base, J shed 5 bases, and the junction held 3 bases outside the gene matches. Germline CDR1 and CDR2: MGHRA and YSYEKL. The CDR3 is made up of 15 amino acids. DNA for the CDR3: TGCGCCAGCAGCCAAGGGAGGACAGGGGATCAGCCCCAGCATTTT. Translating gives CASSQGRTGDQPQHF.

This clonotype was found many times. The chain links TRBV7-9 to TRBJ2-1, with 9 bases that match TRBD2. Germline CDR1 SEHNR, CDR2 FQNEAQ (reference sequence). The ends lost 8 bases at V and 9 bases at J; junction bases unmatched: 11. This CDR3 region has 14 residues. The CDR3 loop reads CASEKSGRRAEQFF. Here the CDR3 DNA reads TGTGCCAGCGAAAAGAGCGGGAGGAGGGCTGAGCAGTTCTTC.

This clonotype appeared many times. The CDR3 DNA sequence: TGTGCCACCAGCAGAGAGGGGGCCCTAGGAGGCTCCTACAATGAGCAGTTCTTC. Translation gives CATSREGALGGSYNEQFF. The V call is TRBV15, the J call TRBJ2-1, with TRBD1 as a possible D gene (6 bases). CDR1 LNHNV and CDR2 YYDKDF come from the germline V gene (reference sequence). CDR3 size: 18 residues. Trimming pared 0 bases from V and 0 bases from J, leaving 15 bases between.

CDR3 coding DNA: TGTGCCAGCAGCTCGCTCCTAACTGGAAACACCATATATTTT. Amino acids: CASSSLLTGNTIYF. The chain joins TRBV7-6 to TRBJ1-3; D gene ambiguous. Trimming stripped 4 bases from V and 2 bases from J, with 9 bases between. This CDR3 region has 14 residues. Germline V gene data show CDR1 as SGHVS and CDR2 as FNYEAQ. The full variable domain, with the rest looked up from reference TRBV7-6 and TRBJ1-3, is GAGVSQSPRYKVTKRGQDVALRCDPISGHVSLYWYRQALGQGPEFLTYFNYEAQQDKSGLPNDRFSAERPEGSISTLTIQRTEQRDSAMYRCASSSLLTGNTIYFGEGSWLTVV.

This clonotype was recorded at least ten times. The chain links TRBV11-2 to TRBJ2-1; D uncertain. V was pared by 2 bases and J by 2 bases, with 10 bases between. The germline V gene has CDR1 SGHAT and CDR2 FQNNGV. The CDR3 extends over 15 amino acids. The CDR3 bases are TGTGCCAGCAGCTTATCTACTGGACCCTACAATGAGCAGTTCTTC. Its protein product is CASSLSTGPYNEQFF.

This clonotype showed up many times. The chain recombines TRBV5-1 with TRBJ2-3; D may be TRBD2 (5 bases). Trimming cost V 0 bases and J 3 bases, with 11 bases left between them. Germline V lookup: CDR1 SGHRS, CDR2 YFSETQ. The CDR3 loop spans 15 amino acids. CDR3 nucleotide sequence: TGCGCCAGCAGCTTGGAACGGGGTGGGACAGATACGCAGTATTTT. It specifies CASSLERGGTDTQYF.

This clonotype was recorded at least ten times. The chain recombines TRBV4-2 with TRBJ2-1, with D tentatively TRBD2 (6 bases). Deletions cut 4 bases from V and 8 bases from J, with 18 bases between. From germline, CDR1 is LGHNA and CDR2 YNFKEQ. The CDR3 runs to 15 residues. For the CDR3, the DNA is TGTGCCAGCAGCCTAGACGGGACTCGTCAGGATGAGCAGTTCTTC. It yields the protein CASSLDGTRQDEQFF.